This entry is about one T cell receptor (beta chain). This CDR3 is built from 14 residues. V lost 11 bases and J lost 4; bases outside the gene matches: 11. The germline gives CDR1 MDHEN, CDR2 SYDVKM. TCRdb keeps only in-frame clones here, not all; method: immunoSEQ multiplex PCR. The sample carries about 120,000 clones, just under 80% recorded once. These data are taken from a study of radiotherapy plus CTLA-4 blockade in lung cancer. The source of this sequence is a human donor with non-small cell lung cancer who had a partial response to radiotherapy plus ipilimumab. Sequenced here: peripheral blood, sampled from a patient treated with radiotherapy plus ipilimumab. The V call is TRBV28, the J call TRBJ2-3, with 8 bases identical to TRBD2. Written as DNA, the CDR3 is TGTGCCGCTCCTCCCGGGAGGGCCCCAGATACGCAGTATTTT. Residues: CAAPPGRAPDTQYF.